A single sample is the source of the 15 T cell receptor beta chains below, sequenced in a study of cytomegalovirus exposure and HLA in healthy donors. PCR amplification relied on 60 Vbeta primers (plus 13 Jbeta primers). Clones were read by immunoSEQ multiplex PCR, and TCRdb kept only the in-frame ones, dropping some. The table has 200,000 or so clones, roughly 80% seen once. The specimen sequenced was PBMCs. The receptors originated from a man aged 25 to 40 in good health and CMV-seronegative.

This chain uses TRBV19 with TRBJ1-5, with D uncertain. The CDR3 runs 12 residues. V was clipped by 3 bases and J by 14 bases, with 14 bases between them. CDR1 and CDR2 (germline): LNHDA, SQIVND (reference sequence). The CDR3 nucleotides read TGTGCCAGTAGTATTCCTCGGGGTTTCGAGCATTTT. Encoded protein: CASSIPRGFEHF.

The chain joins TRBV11-2 to TRBJ2-2; the match to TRBD2 covers 7 bases. The CDR3 consists of 15 residues. CDR1 SGHAT and CDR2 FQNNGV come from the germline V gene. J gave up 3 bases and V 4 bases, and 5 bases lay outside the gene matches. As DNA, the CDR3 is TGTGCCAGCAGCTCACGGGGGGTTCACACCGGGGAGCTGTTTTTT. Its protein product is CASSSRGVHTGELFF.

The chain combines TRBV19 with TRBJ2-5, with a tentative D call TRBD1 (6 bases). The CDR3 spans 15 residues. Trimming stripped 4 bases from V and 1 base from J, with 13 bases between. The germline V gene encodes CDR1 LNHDA and CDR2 SQIVND (reference sequence). The CDR3 sequence is CASSRMQGTQETQYF. CDR3 DNA: TGTGCCAGTAGTAGAATGCAGGGGACCCAAGAGACCCAGTACTTC.

The chain employs TRBV11-2 and TRBJ2-1; weak D call: TRBD2 (7 bases). V was trimmed by 1 base and J by 8 bases, leaving 15 bases between them. Germline-derived CDR1 and CDR2 are SGHAT and FQNNGV. The CDR3 is 15 residues long. CDR3 protein: CASSLGGGAGDEQFF. CDR3 DNA: TGTGCCAGCAGCTTAGGAGGGGGGGCCGGAGATGAGCAGTTCTTC.

This rearrangement joins TRBV5-1 to TRBJ2-2; 8 bases agree with TRBD1. This CDR3 contains 15 residues. J lost 6 bases, V lost 3 bases, and 7 bases had no gene match. Germline CDR1 and CDR2: SGHRS and YFSETQ. CDR3 sequence reads: CASSWQGAAAGELFF. As DNA, the CDR3 is TGCGCCAGCAGCTGGCAGGGGGCAGCGGCCGGGGAGCTGTTTTTT.

With respect to this clone: Other DNA sequences of this sample code for an identical CDR3. The CDR3 loop reads CASSLAGSYNEQFF. Written as DNA, the CDR3 is TGTGCCAGCAGCTTAGCCGGGAGCTACAATGAGCAGTTCTTC. The chain employs TRBV7-9 and TRBJ2-1; possible D gene TRBD2, 6 bases. Germline loops: CDR1 SEHNR, CDR2 FQNEAQ (reference sequence). V was trimmed by 0 bases and J by 3 bases, leaving 6 bases between them. The CDR3 is 14 residues long.

V is TRBV14 and J is TRBJ1-6; no definite D call. CDR1 is SGHDN, CDR2 FVKESK, per germline. V was clipped by 6 bases and J by 0 bases, with 12 bases between them. This CDR3 is built from 16 residues. CDR3 sequence reads: CASSPLTSSYNSPLHF. The CDR3 nucleotides read TGTGCCAGCAGTCCGCTTACGAGCTCCTATAATTCACCCCTCCACTTT.

About this clone itself: Other nucleotide sequences in the sample specify the same CDR3. This chain connects TRBV5-4 to TRBJ2-3; D not certain. V was pared by 0 bases and J by 0 bases, with 8 bases between. Per germline, CDR1 SGHNT and CDR2 YYREEE (reference sequence). The CDR3 loop spans 15 amino acids. CDR3 amino acids: CASSLDSTSTDTQYF. The CDR3 DNA reads TGTGCCAGCAGCTTGGACAGTACTAGCACAGATACGCAGTATTTT.

The rearrangement joins TRBV6-6 to TRBJ1-3, with 7 bases fitting TRBD1. There are 12 residues in the CDR3. Germline V gene data show CDR1 as MNHNY and CDR2 as SVGAGI (reference sequence). Trimming cost V 7 bases and J 4 bases; bases outside gene matches: 1. DNA for the CDR3: TGTGCCAGCACGGGACAGGGAAACACCATATATTTT. Amino acid sequence: CASTGQGNTIYF.

The genes are TRBV19 and TRBJ1-1; TRBD1 might be the D (5 bases). The CDR3 is 14 residues long. V was clipped by 4 bases and J by 5 bases, with 14 bases between them. Germline CDR1 reads LNHDA; CDR2 reads SQIVND (reference sequence). CDR3 loop: CASSRERGGTEAFF. DNA of the CDR3: TGTGCCAGTAGTAGGGAGAGGGGAGGAACTGAAGCTTTCTTT. Full variable domain (remainder filled in from reference TRBV19 and TRBJ1-1): DGGITQSPKYLFRKEGQNVTLSCEQNLNHDAMYWYRQDPGQGLRLIYYSQIVNDFQKGDIAEGYSVSREKKESFPLTVTSAQKNPTAFYLCASSRERGGTEAFFGQGTRLTVV.

V and J are TRBV25-1 and TRBJ1-1, with 12 bases that match TRBD1. V shed 3 bases, J shed 11 bases, and the junction held 7 bases outside the gene matches. This CDR3 spans 14 amino acids. Germline lookup yields CDR1 MGHDK and CDR2 SYGVNS. The CDR3 DNA follows: TGTGCCAGCAGTGAGGGACAGGGGGCTTCTGGTGCTTTCTTT. Protein: CASSEGQGASGAFF.

This chain uses TRBV6-5 with TRBJ1-1; TRBD1 might be the D (5 bases). There are 14 residues in the CDR3. Trimming cost V 6 bases and J 1 base, with 12 bases left between them. CDR1 MNHEY and CDR2 SVGAGI come from the germline V gene. The CDR3 loop is CASRLRAWNTEAFF. CDR3 DNA: TGTGCCAGCAGGCTCAGGGCCTGGAACACTGAAGCTTTCTTT.

The chain uses TRBV18 and TRBJ2-2; 7 bases line up with TRBD2. The CDR3 runs 15 residues. With V trimmed by 3 bases and J by 5 bases, 6 bases remained unmatched. Germline values: CDR1 KGHSH, CDR2 LQKENI. The CDR3, as DNA: TGTGCCAGCTCACCGAATTCACTAGCGACCGGGGAGCTGTTTTTT. This codes for CASSPNSLATGELFF. The full variable domain, completed using reference TRBV18 and TRBJ2-2, is NAGVMQNPRHLVRRRGQEARLRCSPMKGHSHVYWYRQLPEEGLKFMVYLQKENIIDESGMPKERFSAEFPKEGPSILRIQQVVRGDSAAYFCASSPNSLATGELFFGEGSRLTVL.

The V and J genes are TRBV6-5 and TRBJ2-5; 11 nucleotides match TRBD1. In germline, CDR1 is MNHEY, CDR2 SVGAGI. V shed 6 bases, J shed 4 bases, and the junction held 7 bases outside the gene matches. The CDR3 is 15 residues long. In nucleotides, the CDR3 is TGTGCCAGCAGCTGGGGGACAGGGGGAAGAGAGACCCAGTACTTC. Protein product: CASSWGTGGRETQYF.

This clone occurred a few times. The gene calls are TRBV2 and TRBJ2-1; 7 bases match TRBD2. This CDR3 is built from 17 residues. CDR1 and CDR2 from the germline V gene are SNHLY and FYNNEI. The trim removed 7 bases at V and 0 bases at J, leaving 12 bases unmatched. CDR3 in amino acids: CASTSHQRGSSYNEQFF. CDR3 DNA sequence: TGTGCCAGCACCTCCCATCAGCGGGGCAGCTCCTACAATGAGCAGTTCTTC.